This T cell receptor (beta chain) derives from a study of PD-1 blockade in classical Hodgkin lymphoma. CDR3 size: 12 residues. Deletions cut 2 bases from V and 10 bases from J, with 9 bases between. CDR1 and CDR2 from the germline V gene are LNHDA and SQIVND (reference sequence). General study points: Reported findings placed baseline TCR diversity lower in newly diagnosed patients (compared with healthy donors).

Time point meaning: newly diagnosed, previously untreated cHL patient sample. The CD4+ T cells used were purified from thawed PBMCs through magnetic negative selection. It was PBMCs in newly diagnosed, untreated classical Hodgkin lymphoma that served as comparison. Profiling relied on immunoSEQ multiplex PCR, and the TCRdb table lists in-frame clones only, not all of them. The sample records some 14,000 clones, just over 85% being singletons. This clone was seen once. Its matching antigen is unknown. The V gene is TRBV19, the J gene TRBJ2-1, with D possibly TRBD2 on 5 matching bases. Sequencing was done on a sample of CD4+ T cells from blood. The sequence was obtained from a human donor with classical Hodgkin lymphoma. The CDR3 bases are TGTGCCAGTAGTATACGACGGGAAGAGCAGTTCTTC. It codes for CASSIRREEQFF.